This T cell receptor beta chain was profiled in a study of blood T cell repertoires in COVID-19. Across the whole study: Samples came from the United States, Italy and Spain, spanning acute and convalescent COVID-19. PBMCs, B-cell-depleted T cells, or T cells were the source of the cDNA or gDNA that made up the material.

This CDR3 is built from 15 residues. V shed 5 bases, J shed 2 bases, and the junction held 7 bases outside the gene matches. Looked up from germline, CDR1 is SGHVS and CDR2 is FNYEAQ. Per the authors' pipeline: Estimates of nucleated cell counts were drawn from the amplification of reference gene primers. This table comes from immunoSEQ multiplex PCR, and its TCRdb copy is limited to in-frame clones, with some not included. V and J calls and clone size are given by that table; D and trimming were obtained from the DNA. The data contain about 180,000 clones, roughly 84% of them seen just once; the ten biggest clones take up 1.5%.

Sample: peripheral blood. The chain combines TRBV7-6 with TRBJ2-7, with 9 bases aligning to TRBD1. This TCR was recovered from a human donor in a cohort sampled during active COVID-19. CDR3 nucleotide sequence: TGTGCCAGCAGCCAGGGGGGACAGGGTCCCTACGAGCAGTACTTC. This codes for CASSQGGQGPYEQYF.